The rows below give T cell receptor beta chains drawn from one sample of a study of cytomegalovirus exposure and HLA in healthy donors. The table came from immunoSEQ multiplex PCR; TCRdb's copy has only in-frame clones and leaves some out. In total, the table holds more than 90,000 clones. Sequencing used PBMCs. These receptor sequences come from a man aged 30 to 45 in good health and CMV-seronegative. Both conserved end residues are trimmed from each CDR3.

CDR3aa | v_gene
ASKEDFGEQF | TRBV19
ASSQIHYTEAF | TRBV23-1
ASSPLQQLNTGELF | TRBV18
ASSLGTGYGETQY | TRBV5-1
ATNPRGLNTEAF | TRBV15
ASSLDGTGNQPQH | TRBV5-4
ASTPGSTNEKLF | TRBV19
ASSQRTSGGAIGELF | TRBV4-1
ASSHRNTNTEAF | TRBV5-4
AGGDRQYNEQF | TRBV6-1
AISGLTGAGANVLT | TRBV10-3
ASSSGRWAWNEQF | TRBV5-4
ASSMNKLGTSGAQETQY | TRBV11-3
ASGPGLAGGLGTGELF | TRBV12-5
ASSPQGMGTEAF | TRBV27
ASSGTPVYEQY | TRBV7-9
ASRPEQGAREAF | TRBV5-1
ASSFPGQGDTEAF | TRBV7-9
ASGAGVGGELF | TRBV2
ASKRSTEAF | TRBV21-1
ASSAYQGQETQY | TRBV7-7
ATQGGGSGSYEQY | TRBV5-4
ASSPFRDRGSATNEKLF | TRBV7-7
ASSYSRGSAAYEQY | TRBV6-5
ASSFTGLNSPLH | TRBV27
SVVGLAGAPDTQY | TRBV29-1
ASSIQGNYNSPLH | TRBV19
ASRKQGMNTEAF | TRBV6-5
ASSLAVLQSGSSYEQY | TRBV7-9
ASSIDQRTSGGAEYGSYNEQF | TRBV19
ASSGVTEAYEQY | TRBV6-6
ASSVNYNEQF | TRBV9
ASSRDRTNEKLF | TRBV5-6
SGERGTGELF | TRBV29-1
ASSLDRGITEAF | TRBV28
ASSLHSAEAF | TRBV2
AISVFSGRNEQF | TRBV10-3
ASRARGWHEQY | TRBV6-5
ASKPAARGYNEQF | TRBV19
ASRTGAVGTEAF | TRBV19
ASLGDSGELF | TRBV27
ASSVGSNQPQH | TRBV6-4
ASSLETGVQETQY | TRBV5-1
ASSPPRAGGYGYT | TRBV18
ASSLAGNEQF | TRBV5-1
ASSYGDRGTDTQY | TRBV6-5